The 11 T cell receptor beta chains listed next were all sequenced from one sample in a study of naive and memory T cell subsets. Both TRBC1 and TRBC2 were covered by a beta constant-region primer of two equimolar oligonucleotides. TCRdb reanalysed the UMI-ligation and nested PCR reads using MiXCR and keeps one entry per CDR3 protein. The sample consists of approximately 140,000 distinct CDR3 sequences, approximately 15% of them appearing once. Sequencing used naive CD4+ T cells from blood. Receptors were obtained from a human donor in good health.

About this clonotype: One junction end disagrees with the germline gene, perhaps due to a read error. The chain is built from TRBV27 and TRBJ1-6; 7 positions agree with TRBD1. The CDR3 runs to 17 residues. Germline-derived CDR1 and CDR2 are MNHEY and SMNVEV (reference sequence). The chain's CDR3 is CASSLETGTAYNSPLHF. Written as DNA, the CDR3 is TGTGCCAGCAGTTTAGAAACTGGGACAGCCTACAATTCACCCCTCCACTTT.

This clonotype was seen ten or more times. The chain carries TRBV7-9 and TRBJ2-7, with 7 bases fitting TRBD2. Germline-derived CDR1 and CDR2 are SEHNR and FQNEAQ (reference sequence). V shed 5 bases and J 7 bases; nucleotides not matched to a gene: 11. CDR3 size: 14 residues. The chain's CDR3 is CASSLGTVGGEQYF. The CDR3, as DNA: TGTGCCAGCAGCCTCGGGACCGTCGGGGGGGAGCAGTACTTC.

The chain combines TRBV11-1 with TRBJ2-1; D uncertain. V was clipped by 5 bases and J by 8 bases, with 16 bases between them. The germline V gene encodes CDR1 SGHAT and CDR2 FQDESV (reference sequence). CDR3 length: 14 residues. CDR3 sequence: CASSPSWDHDEQFF. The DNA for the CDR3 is TGTGCCAGCAGCCCCAGTTGGGATCACGATGAGCAGTTCTTC.

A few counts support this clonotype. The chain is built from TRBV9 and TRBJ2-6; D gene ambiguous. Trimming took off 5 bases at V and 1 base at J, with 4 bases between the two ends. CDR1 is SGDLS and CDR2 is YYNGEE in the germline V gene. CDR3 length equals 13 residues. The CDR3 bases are TGTGCCAGCAGGCCATCTGGGGCCAACGTCCTGACTTTC. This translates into CASRPSGANVLTF.

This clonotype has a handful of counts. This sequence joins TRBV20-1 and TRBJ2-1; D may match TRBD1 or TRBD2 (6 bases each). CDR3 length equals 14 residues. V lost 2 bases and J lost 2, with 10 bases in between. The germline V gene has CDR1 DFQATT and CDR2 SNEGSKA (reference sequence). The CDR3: CSARKEGAYNEQFF. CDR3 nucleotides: TGCAGTGCTAGAAAGGAGGGGGCCTACAATGAGCAGTTCTTC.

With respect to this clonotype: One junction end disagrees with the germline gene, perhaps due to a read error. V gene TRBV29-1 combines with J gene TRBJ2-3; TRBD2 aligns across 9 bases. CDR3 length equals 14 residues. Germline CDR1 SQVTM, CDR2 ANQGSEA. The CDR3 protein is CSVGSGRSTDTQYF. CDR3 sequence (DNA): TGCAGCGTTGGCAGCGGGAGGAGCACAGATACACAGTATTTT.

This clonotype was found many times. The CDR3 spells CASSLAVTSGQETQYF. CDR3 bases: TGTGCCAGCAGCTTAGCTGTGACTAGCGGCCAAGAGACCCAGTACTTC. This chain connects TRBV7-2 to TRBJ2-5, with 9 bases identical to TRBD2. CDR3 length equals 16 residues. CDR1 and CDR2 from the germline V gene are SGHTA and FQGNSA. Trimming cost V 0 bases and J 1 base; bases outside gene matches: 3.

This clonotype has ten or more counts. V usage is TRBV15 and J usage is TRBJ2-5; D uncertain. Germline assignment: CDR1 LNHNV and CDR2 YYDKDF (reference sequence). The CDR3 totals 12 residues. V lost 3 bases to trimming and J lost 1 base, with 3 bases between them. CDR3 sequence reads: CATSRPQETQYF. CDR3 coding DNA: TGTGCCACCAGCAGGCCCCAAGAGACCCAGTACTTC.

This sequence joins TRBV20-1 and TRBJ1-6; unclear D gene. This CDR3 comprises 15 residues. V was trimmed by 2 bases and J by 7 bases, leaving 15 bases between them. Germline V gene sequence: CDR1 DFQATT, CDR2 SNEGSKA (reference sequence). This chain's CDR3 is CSARPSTNTNSPLHF. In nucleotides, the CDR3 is TGCAGTGCTAGACCCTCGACCAACACAAATTCACCCCTCCACTTT.

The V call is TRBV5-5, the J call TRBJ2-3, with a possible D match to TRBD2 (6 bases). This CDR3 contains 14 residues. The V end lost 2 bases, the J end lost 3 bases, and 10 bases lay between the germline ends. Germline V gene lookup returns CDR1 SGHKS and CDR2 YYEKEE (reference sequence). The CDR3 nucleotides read TGTGCCAGCAGCTTTACGGGAGATACAGATACGCAGTATTTT. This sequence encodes CASSFTGDTDTQYF. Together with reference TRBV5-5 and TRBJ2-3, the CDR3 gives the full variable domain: DAGVTQSPTHLIKTRGQQVTLRCSPISGHKSVSWYQQVLGQGPQFIFQYYEKEERGRGNFPDRFSARQFPNYSSELNVNALLLGDSALYLCASSFTGDTDTQYFGPGTRLTVL.

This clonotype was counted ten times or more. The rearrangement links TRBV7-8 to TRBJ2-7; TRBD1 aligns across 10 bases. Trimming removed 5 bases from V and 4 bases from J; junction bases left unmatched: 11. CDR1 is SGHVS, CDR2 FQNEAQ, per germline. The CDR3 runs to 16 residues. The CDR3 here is CASSLGQGRFGYEQYF. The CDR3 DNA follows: TGTGCCAGCAGCCTGGGACAGGGGAGGTTCGGTTACGAGCAGTACTTC.